The 14 T cell receptor beta chains below all came from one sample that was sequenced in a study of T-cell reconstitution after alpha-beta-depleted transplantation in children. Preparation of the TCRbeta library involved a method that used unique molecular identifiers. TCRdb reprocessed the PCR reads via MiXCR and lists one record per CDR3 protein. There are around 270,000 distinct CDR3 sequences in the sample; roughly a tenth occur only once, and about 8% lies in the top ten. This specimen consisted of PBMCs, obtained before TCRalphabeta/CD19-depleted stem cell transplant. These receptors came from a boy under two years old with acute myeloid leukemia, due to receive a stem cell transplant.

At least ten counts were recorded for this clonotype. This chain links TRBV18 with TRBJ2-1; D may match TRBD1 or TRBD2 (5 bases each). Trimming shortened V by 8 bases and J by 10 bases, and 15 bases separated the two germline ends. CDR3 size: 12 residues. CDR1 is KGHSH and CDR2 is LQKENI in the germline V gene. CDR3 DNA sequence: TGTGCCAGCCAAACGGGGCAGTACGAGCAGTTCTTC. Translated: CASQTGQYEQFF.

The gene calls are TRBV4-2 and TRBJ2-7; no clear D. Trimming removed 3 bases at V and 2 bases at J, with 14 bases between. Germline assignment: CDR1 LGHNA and CDR2 YNFKEQ. This CDR3 is built from 15 residues. CDR3 amino acids: CASSHPTPGAYEQYF. In DNA, the CDR3 is TGTGCCAGCAGCCACCCAACCCCTGGGGCCTACGAGCAGTACTTC.

Comment on this clonotype: A much larger clonotype is one base distant, so this may be a read error. J is TRBJ2-1 and V is TRBV5-5, with 7 bases lining up with TRBD2. The CDR3 covers 15 residues. V was pared by 4 bases and J by 6 bases, with 10 bases of the junction left unmatched. CDR1 and CDR2 (germline): SGHKS, YYEKEE (reference sequence). The CDR3 reads CASSPGGGLGNEQFF. As DNA, the CDR3 is TGTGCCAGCAGCCCGGGGGGAGGACTCGGCAATGAGCAGTTCTTC.

This clonotype was picked up many times. This rearrangement joins TRBV28 to TRBJ2-7; no firm D call. This CDR3 has 12 residues. Trimming removed 3 bases at V and 2 bases at J, with 5 bases between. Germline assignment: CDR1 MDHEN and CDR2 SYDVKM. The DNA of the CDR3 is TGTGCCAGCAGTTTTACTCCCTACGAGCAGTACTTC. It translates to CASSFTPYEQYF.

This clonotype was seen ten or more times. V usage is TRBV12-3 or TRBV12-4 and J usage is TRBJ2-7; possible D gene TRBD1, 5 bases. V gave up 4 bases and J gave up 4 bases, with 17 bases separating them. This CDR3 has 15 residues. The chain's CDR3 is CASSSTTGLGYEQYF. For the CDR3, the DNA is TGTGCCAGCAGTTCCACAACAGGCCTAGGGTACGAGCAGTACTTC.

This clonotype appeared many times. The chain employs TRBV11-2 and TRBJ1-2; 10 nucleotides match TRBD1. CDR1 and CDR2 from the germline V gene are SGHAT and FQNNGV. The CDR3 spans 15 residues. Trimming cost V 4 bases and J 3 bases; bases outside gene matches: 5. The CDR3 sequence: CASSYHGQGDYGYTF. The CDR3 DNA sequence: TGTGCCAGCAGCTACCACGGACAGGGGGACTATGGCTACACCTTC. The variable domain in full, completed from reference TRBV11-2 and TRBJ1-2, reads EAGVAQSPRYKIIEKRQSVAFWCNPISGHATLYWYQQILGQGPKLLIQFQNNGVVDDSQLPKDRFSAERLKGVDSTLKIQPAKLEDSAVYLCASSYHGQGDYGYTFGSGTRLTVV.

This clonotype was counted ten times or more. The chain carries TRBV20-1 and TRBJ2-7; D is unclear. Germline lookup yields CDR1 DFQATT and CDR2 SNEGSKA (reference sequence). Trimming took off 3 bases at V and 2 bases at J, with 8 bases between the two ends. The CDR3 is made up of 12 amino acids. The CDR3 protein is CSARGRPYEQYF. CDR3 bases: TGCAGTGCTAGGGGCCGCCCCTACGAGCAGTACTTC.

This clonotype was observed a handful of times. The chain joins TRBV6-5 to TRBJ2-5; D ambiguous. Trimming stripped 6 bases from V and 5 bases from J, with 16 bases between. CDR3 length: 14 amino acids. Germline-derived CDR1 and CDR2 are MNHEY and SVGAGI. The CDR3 bases are TGTGCCAGCAGCCGACGGGCTACCGGTGAGACCCAGTACTTC. Translated, it gives CASSRRATGETQYF.

Many counts were recorded for this clonotype. The chain is built from TRBV11-2 and TRBJ2-1, with D perhaps assigned TRBD1 or TRBD2 (5 bases each). The V end lost 4 bases, the J end lost 5 bases, and 15 bases lay between the germline ends. From germline, CDR1 is SGHAT and CDR2 FQNNGV. The CDR3 has 15 amino acids. The CDR3 DNA follows: TGTGCCAGCAGCTACTCCGGGACGATTAACAATGAGCAGTTCTTC. Translating gives CASSYSGTINNEQFF.

This clonotype has at least ten counts. The rearrangement links TRBV12-3 or TRBV12-4 to TRBJ2-5; D ambiguous. The CDR3 has 14 amino acids. Trimming removed 3 bases from V and 1 base from J, with 9 bases in between. In nucleotides, the CDR3 is TGTGCCAGCAGTTTCAATACGGTCCAAGAGACCCAGTACTTC. Translated, it gives CASSFNTVQETQYF.

This clonotype has a count of ten or more. The rearrangement uses TRBV15 and TRBJ2-7; D is ambiguous. V lost 2 bases, J lost 2 bases, and 7 bases lay in between. The germline gives CDR1 LNHNV, CDR2 YYDKDF (reference sequence). CDR3 length: 13 residues. Written as DNA, the CDR3 is TGTGCCACCAGCAGATATAGCACCTACGAGCAGTACTTC. This encodes CATSRYSTYEQYF. Drawing the rest from reference TRBV15 and TRBJ2-7, the complete variable domain is DAMVIQNPRYQVTQFGKPVTLSCSQTLNHNVMYWYQQKSSQAPKLLFHYYDKDFNNEADTPDNFQSRRPNTSFCFLDIRSPGLGDTAMYLCATSRYSTYEQYFGPGTRLTVT.

Ten or more counts support this clonotype. The J gene is TRBJ2-4, the V gene TRBV4-3, with 9 nucleotides matching TRBD2. The V and J ends lost 4 bases and 3 bases, in that order; junction bases with no gene match: 10. This CDR3 is built from 17 residues. Germline CDR1 and CDR2: LGHNA and YSLEER. The CDR3 DNA sequence: TGCGCCAGCAGCCCGCTCGCGGGAGGGCGGGGCAAAAACATTCAGTACTTC. Protein product: CASSPLAGGRGKNIQYF.

This clonotype came up many times. CDR3 sequence (DNA): TGCGCCAGCAGCCAAGAACCAGCGGCCGTCAGGGACATTCAGTACTTC. This gives the protein CASSQEPAAVRDIQYF. The chain has TRBV4-1 and TRBJ2-4, with D perhaps assigned TRBD1 or TRBD2 (5 bases each). CDR3 length: 16 residues. V was trimmed by 0 bases and J by 8 bases, leaving 17 bases between them. Per the germline V gene, CDR1 is MGHRA and CDR2 is YSYEKL.

The chain uses TRBV7-2 and TRBJ2-5; D not certain. The CDR3 has 14 residues. V lost 5 bases and J 1 base, leaving 11 bases between the germline ends. Germline CDR1 SGHTA, CDR2 FQGNSA. CDR3 loop: CASSPGPIQETQYF. The CDR3 nucleotides read TGTGCCAGCAGCCCTGGCCCCATCCAAGAGACCCAGTACTTC.